The 9 T cell receptor beta chains below were found in one sample sequenced in a study of blood T cells in healthy people across ages. The authors ran a second PCR of about 7 to 11 cycles using a sample-barcoded 5' primer and a J-beta primer mix. MiXCR, run by TCRdb on the 5' RACE reads, gives a single entry per CDR3 protein. The data contain about 930,000 distinct CDR3 sequences, 25% to 35% of them singletons. These data were also reused for a study on T cells of mothers and their children.

Sequences were obtained from blood. These receptors all stem from a woman aged 35 to 49 in good health.

This clonotype has only a few counts. The chain is built from TRBV6-1 and TRBJ2-5; TRBD2 matches 10 bases. The CDR3 length is 19 residues. Germline V gene data show CDR1 as MNHNS and CDR2 as SASEGT. V lost 9 bases to trimming and J lost 4 bases; unmatched junction nucleotides: 23. CDR3 loop: CARKKREMGLAGVRETQYF. The DNA of the CDR3 is TGTGCCAGAAAAAAGAGGGAAATGGGGCTAGCGGGGGTACGAGAGACCCAGTACTTC.

The gene calls are TRBV7-8 and TRBJ1-1, with 12 bases lining up with TRBD1. CDR1 and CDR2 (germline): SGHVS, FQNEAQ. The CDR3 length is 17 residues. The V and J ends lost 5 bases and 1 base, in that order; junction bases with no gene match: 8. The CDR3, as DNA: TGTGCCAGCAGCCGGGACAGGGGGCCTCTGAGGAACACTGAAGCTTTCTTT. It yields the protein CASSRDRGPLRNTEAFF.

The rearrangement uses TRBV11-2 and TRBJ2-4; 8 bases are shared with TRBD2. The CDR3 is 13 amino acids. The trim removed 5 bases at V and 15 bases at J, leaving 12 bases unmatched. CDR1 and CDR2 from the germline V gene are SGHAT and FQNNGV. CDR3 in DNA: TGTGCCAGCAGCCCTGTCGGGAGGGAGCTCGGGTACTTC. Residues: CASSPVGRELGYF.

This clonotype was seen only a few times. The chain employs TRBV2 and TRBJ1-5; D possibly corresponds to TRBD1 (5 bases). The CDR3 runs 16 residues. The germline V gene encodes CDR1 SNHLY and CDR2 FYNNEI. V gave up 8 bases and J gave up 2 bases, with 19 bases separating them. The CDR3 sequence is CASGGGGERGNQPQHF. The CDR3 coding sequence is TGTGCCAGCGGAGGTGGGGGGGAGAGGGGCAATCAGCCCCAGCATTTT.

V usage is TRBV7-9 and J usage is TRBJ1-4; D uncertain. Germline V gene lookup returns CDR1 SEHNR and CDR2 FQNEAQ (reference sequence). This CDR3 is built from 15 residues. V was clipped by 0 bases and J by 6 bases, with 11 bases between them. In nucleotides, the CDR3 is TGTGCCAGCAGCTTAGCTGGCAGTCGTTATGAAAAACTGTTTTTT. Protein product: CASSLAGSRYEKLFF. The full variable domain, with the rest looked up from reference TRBV7-9 and TRBJ1-4, is DTGVSQNPRHKITKRGQNVTFRCDPISEHNRLYWYRQTLGQGPEFLTYFQNEAQLEKSRLLSDRFSAERPKGSFSTLEIQRTEQGDSAMYLCASSLAGSRYEKLFFGSGTQLSVL.

This clonotype was counted a single time. A much larger clone is a single base away; this may be a read error. The chain combines TRBV20-1 with TRBJ1-4, with TRBD1 as a possible D gene (6 bases). CDR3 length: 17 residues. The V gene's germline CDR1 is DFQATT and CDR2 SNEGSKA (reference sequence). In DNA, the CDR3 is TGCAGTGCTAGAGATCCGCGGCGGGGGGCAACTAATGGAAAACTGTTTTTT. This encodes CSARDPRRGATNGKLFF.

A few counts support this clonotype. V is TRBV27 and J is TRBJ2-3, with no clear D. V lost 5 bases to trimming and J lost 5 bases, with 8 bases between them. The CDR3 runs to 12 residues. Per germline, CDR1 MNHEY and CDR2 SMNVEV (reference sequence). CDR3 protein: CASSTNQDTQYF. Written as DNA, the CDR3 is TGTGCCAGCAGTACCAACCAAGATACGCAGTATTTT.

The chain has TRBV6-5 and TRBJ1-1; D remains ambiguous. V shed 8 bases and J shed 6 bases, with 10 bases lying between them. Germline assignment: CDR1 MNHEY and CDR2 SVGAGI. The CDR3 covers 11 residues. CDR3 in DNA: TGTGCCAGCGGGGATGGGGCTGAAGCTTTCTTT. Translating gives CASGDGAEAFF.

This clonotype was detected a few times. The chain uses TRBV10-3 and TRBJ1-2; no clear D gene. Trimming cost V 2 bases and J 2 bases, with 3 bases left between them. From germline, CDR1 is ENHRY and CDR2 SYGVKD. This CDR3 has 12 amino acids. Written as DNA, the CDR3 is TGTGCCATCAGTGAGGGGAACTATGGCTACACCTTC. This sequence encodes CAISEGNYGYTF.